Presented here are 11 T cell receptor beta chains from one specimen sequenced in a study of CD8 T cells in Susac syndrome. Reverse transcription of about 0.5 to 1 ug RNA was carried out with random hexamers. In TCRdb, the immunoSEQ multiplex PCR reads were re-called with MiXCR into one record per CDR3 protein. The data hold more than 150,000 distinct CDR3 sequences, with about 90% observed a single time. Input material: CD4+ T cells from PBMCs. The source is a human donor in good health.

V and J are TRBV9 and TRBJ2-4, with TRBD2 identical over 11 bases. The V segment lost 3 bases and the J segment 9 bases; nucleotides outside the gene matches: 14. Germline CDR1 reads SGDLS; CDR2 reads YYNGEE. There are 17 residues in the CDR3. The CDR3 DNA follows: TGTGCCAGCAGCGCCGCCGGGACTAGCGGTGCCCAGGGCATTCAGTACTTC. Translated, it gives CASSAAGTSGAQGIQYF.

The CDR3 DNA sequence: TGTGCCAGCACCGGGCAAGGATCCTACGAGCAGTACTTC. Its protein is CASTGQGSYEQYF. The genes are TRBV6-5 and TRBJ2-7; D is unresolved. Between the trimmed V and J ends, which lost 7 bases and 1 base, there was a span of 11 bases. This CDR3 spans 13 amino acids. The germline V gene encodes CDR1 MNHEY and CDR2 SVGAGI.

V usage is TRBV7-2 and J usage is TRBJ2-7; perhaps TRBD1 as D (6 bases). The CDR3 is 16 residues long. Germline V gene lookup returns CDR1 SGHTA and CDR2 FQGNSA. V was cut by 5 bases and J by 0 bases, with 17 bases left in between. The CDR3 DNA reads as TGTGCCAGCAGCCCGAGACAGGCTACCAGCTCCTACGAGCAGTACTTC. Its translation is CASSPRQATSSYEQYF.

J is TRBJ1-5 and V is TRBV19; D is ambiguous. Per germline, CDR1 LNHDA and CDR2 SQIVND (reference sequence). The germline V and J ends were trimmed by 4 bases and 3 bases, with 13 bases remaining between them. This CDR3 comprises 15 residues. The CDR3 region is CASSRGKGYNQPQHF. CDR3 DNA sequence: TGTGCCAGTAGTAGAGGGAAAGGCTACAATCAGCCCCAGCATTTT.

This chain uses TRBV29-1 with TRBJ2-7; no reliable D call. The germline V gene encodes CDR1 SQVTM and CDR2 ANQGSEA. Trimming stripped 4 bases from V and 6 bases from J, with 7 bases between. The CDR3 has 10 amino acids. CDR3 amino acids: CSVADGEQYF. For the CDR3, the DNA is TGCAGCGTTGCAGATGGCGAGCAGTACTTC.

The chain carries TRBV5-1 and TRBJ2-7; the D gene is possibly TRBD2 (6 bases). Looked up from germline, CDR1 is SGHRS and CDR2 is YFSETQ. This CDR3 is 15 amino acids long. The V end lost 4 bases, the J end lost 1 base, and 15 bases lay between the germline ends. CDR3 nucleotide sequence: TGCGCCAGCAGCCGCCGACAAGGAGGGTCCTACGAGCAGTACTTC. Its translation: CASSRRQGGSYEQYF.

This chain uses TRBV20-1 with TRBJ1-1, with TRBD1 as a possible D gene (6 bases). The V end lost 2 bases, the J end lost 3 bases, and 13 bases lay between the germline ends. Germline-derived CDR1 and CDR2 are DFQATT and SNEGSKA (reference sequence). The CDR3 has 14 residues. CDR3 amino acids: CSARKPGADTEAFF. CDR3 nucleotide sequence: TGCAGTGCTAGAAAACCGGGGGCGGACACTGAAGCTTTCTTT.

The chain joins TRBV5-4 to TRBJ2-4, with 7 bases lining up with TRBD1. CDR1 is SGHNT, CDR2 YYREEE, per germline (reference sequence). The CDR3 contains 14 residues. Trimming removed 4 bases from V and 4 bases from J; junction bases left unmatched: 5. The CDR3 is CASSLPGQKNIQYF. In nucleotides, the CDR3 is TGTGCCAGCAGCCTTCCGGGACAGAAAAACATTCAGTACTTC. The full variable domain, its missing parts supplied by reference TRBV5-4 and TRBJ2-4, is ETGVTQSPTHLIKTRGQQVTLRCSSQSGHNTVSWYQQALGQGPQFIFQYYREEENGRGNFPPRFSGLQFPNYSSELNVNALELDDSALYLCASSLPGQKNIQYFGAGTRLSVL.

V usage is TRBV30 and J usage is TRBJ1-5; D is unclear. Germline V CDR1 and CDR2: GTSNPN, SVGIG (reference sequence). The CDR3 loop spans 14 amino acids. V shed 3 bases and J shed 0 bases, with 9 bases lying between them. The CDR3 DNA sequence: TGTGCCTGGAGCCAGTCATATAGCAATCAGCCCCAGCATTTT. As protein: CAWSQSYSNQPQHF. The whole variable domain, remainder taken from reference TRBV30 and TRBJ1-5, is SQTIHQWPATLVQPVGSPLSLECTVEGTSNPNLYWYRQAAGRGLQLLFYSVGIGQISSEVPQNLSASRPQDRQFILSSKKLLLSDSGFYLCAWSQSYSNQPQHFGDGTRLSIL.

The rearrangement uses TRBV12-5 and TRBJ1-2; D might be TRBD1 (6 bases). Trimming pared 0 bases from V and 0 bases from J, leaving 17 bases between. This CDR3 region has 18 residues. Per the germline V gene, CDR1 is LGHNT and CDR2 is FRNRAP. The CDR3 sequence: CASGLVLNGGPSNYGYTF. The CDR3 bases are TGTGCTAGTGGTTTGGTACTCAACGGGGGGCCCTCTAACTATGGCTACACCTTC.

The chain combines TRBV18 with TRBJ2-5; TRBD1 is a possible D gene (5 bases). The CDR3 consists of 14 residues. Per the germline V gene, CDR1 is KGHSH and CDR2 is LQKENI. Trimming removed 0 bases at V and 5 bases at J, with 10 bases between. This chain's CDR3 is CASSPPETEETQYF. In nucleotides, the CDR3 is TGTGCCAGCTCACCACCGGAGACAGAGGAGACCCAGTACTTC.